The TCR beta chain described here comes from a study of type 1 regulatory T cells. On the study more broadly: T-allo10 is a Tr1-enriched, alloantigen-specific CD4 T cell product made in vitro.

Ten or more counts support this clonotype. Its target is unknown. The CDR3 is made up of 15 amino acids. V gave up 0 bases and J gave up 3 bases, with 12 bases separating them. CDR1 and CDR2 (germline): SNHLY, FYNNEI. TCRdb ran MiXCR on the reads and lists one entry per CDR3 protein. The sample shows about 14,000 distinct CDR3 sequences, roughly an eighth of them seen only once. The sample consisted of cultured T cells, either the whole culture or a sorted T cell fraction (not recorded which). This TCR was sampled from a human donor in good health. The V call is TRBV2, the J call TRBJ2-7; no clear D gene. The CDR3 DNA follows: TGTGCCAGCAGTGAAGCGGTAGGCTTCTACTACGAGCAGTACTTC. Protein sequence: CASSEAVGFYYEQYF.